This paragraph reports one TCR beta chain. Survey-level TCR beta sequencing used the immunoSEQ assay. Some clones are missing from TCRdb's copy, which holds only in-frame ones; the method was immunoSEQ multiplex PCR. The table records approximately 53,000 clones, approximately 93% of them present only once. The CDR3 is 16 amino acids. V shed 1 base and J shed 2 bases, with 13 bases lying between them. Germline V CDR1 and CDR2: SGHAT, FQNNGV. The chain combines TRBV11-2 with TRBJ2-3; tentatively, D is TRBD1 (5 bases). The sequenced sample consisted of PBMCs. The receptor's source is a man in his forties with rheumatoid arthritis. CDR3 in amino acids: CASSLVRVRVTDTQYF. The CDR3 nucleotides are TGTGCCAGCAGCTTAGTCAGGGTACGGGTCACAGATACGCAGTATTTT. The entire variable domain, with the rest obtained from reference TRBV11-2 and TRBJ2-3, is as follows: EAGVAQSPRYKIIEKRQSVAFWCNPISGHATLYWYQQILGQGPKLLIQFQNNGVVDDSQLPKDRFSAERLKGVDSTLKIQPAKLEDSAVYLCASSLVRVRVTDTQYFGPGTRLTVL.